This TCR beta chain was obtained from a study of metastatic and nonmetastatic thyroid tumors. As for the study in general: Across blood and tumor or nodule tissue, repertoires from malignant and benign thyroid patients were compared with one another. Notes on the study in general: It was reported that TCR beta diversity was significantly higher in malignant thyroid tumors than benign nodules, in blood and tumor.

All patients were treatment-naive before thyroid surgery. Germline V gives CDR1 SGHTA, CDR2 FQGNSA. The CDR3 totals 13 residues. The V end was cut by 5 bases, the J end by 0 bases, with 7 bases between. In this sample, this clone is medium-sized (0.01 to 0.1%). The antigen remains unidentified. MiXCR reprocessed the PCR reads for TCRdb. Counted here are 5,000 to 5,500 clones, roughly a third occurring once; the ten biggest clones make up around 25%. The chain couples TRBV7-2 to TRBJ2-5, with TRBD2 as a possible D gene (6 bases). The origin of this receptor is a female donor with papillary thyroid cancer or a benign thyroid nodule (not recorded which). Some clones in this sample may be carry-over from other donors' samples. The sample comprised adjacent normal tissue. CDR3: CASSRTNQETQYF. The DNA of the CDR3 is TGTGCCAGCAGCCGGACTAACCAAGAGACCCAGTACTTC.